Reported below is one T cell receptor beta chain. Antigen specificity is unknown. The entry originates in a study of EBV T-cell therapy then PD-1 blockade in nasopharyngeal carcinoma. Measured with immunoSEQ multiplex PCR; TCRdb has only the in-frame clones, and not every one. The sample includes over 15,000 clones, 84% seen only once; the top ten take around a third. The treatment: AdE1-LMPpoly-expanded autologous EBV-specific T-cell therapy followed by anti-PD-1 nivolumab. V gave up 4 bases and J gave up 7 bases; unmatched junction bases: 6. This CDR3 has 15 amino acids. The germline V gene has CDR1 PRHDT and CDR2 FYEKMQ (reference sequence).

The V gene is TRBV13, the J gene TRBJ2-2; 10 bases line up with TRBD1. The receptor was derived from a man in his forties or fifties with nasopharyngeal carcinoma. This specimen consisted of CD8+ T cells from blood, obtained at roughly day 32 from a patient whose treatment included autologous EBV-specific T cells and nivolumab. In DNA, the CDR3 is TGTGCCAGCAGCTACGGGACAGGGGTAGGCGGGGAGCTGTTTTTT. It specifies CASSYGTGVGGELFF.